These 10 T cell receptor beta chains originate from one sample sequenced in a study of blood T cell repertoires in COVID-19. The assay was immunoSEQ multiplex PCR, and TCRdb's table has in-frame clones only and misses some. The sample gives roughly 90,000 clones, around 87% of which show up once; 1.1% is in the top ten. The specimen was peripheral blood. Receptors originate from a human donor in a cohort sampled during active COVID-19.

The chain employs TRBV7-2 and TRBJ2-7; TRBD2 matches 8 bases. This CDR3 has 15 residues. With 6 bases clipped from V and 4 bases from J, the junction kept 11 bases outside the gene matches. Germline V gives CDR1 SGHTA, CDR2 FQGNSA. CDR3 in DNA: TGTGCCAGCAGTTCTTTCCACACGGGAGGGTACGAGCAGTACTTC. This encodes CASSSFHTGGYEQYF.

This chain joins TRBV7-9 and TRBJ2-3; 8 bases match TRBD2. The CDR3 extends over 17 amino acids. Germline assignment: CDR1 SEHNR and CDR2 FQNEAQ (reference sequence). V shed 2 bases and J 0 bases; nucleotides not matched to a gene: 7. CDR3: CASSLNGRAPSTDTQYF. In DNA form, the CDR3 reads TGTGCCAGCAGCTTAAACGGGAGGGCCCCTAGCACAGATACGCAGTATTTT.

Here the CDR3 reads CAIMGGTGQIYGYTF. Written as DNA, the CDR3 is TGTGCCATCATGGGTGGTACAGGACAAATCTATGGCTACACCTTC. The chain joins TRBV10-3 to TRBJ1-2; tentatively, D is TRBD1 (5 bases). Trimming shortened V by 7 bases and J by 4 bases, and 19 bases separated the two germline ends. Germline V lookup: CDR1 ENHRY, CDR2 SYGVKD. This CDR3 has 15 amino acids.

The chain recombines TRBV18 with TRBJ1-6; TRBD1 aligns across 10 bases. Unmatched junction bases numbered 1, after V lost 2 bases and J lost 9 bases. In germline, CDR1 is KGHSH, CDR2 LQKENI. The CDR3 loop spans 14 amino acids. The CDR3 loop is CASSPRDRGSPLHF. Here the CDR3 DNA reads TGTGCCAGCTCACCAAGGGACAGGGGTTCACCCCTCCACTTT.

The chain employs TRBV3-1 (or the pseudogene TRBV3-2) and TRBJ2-2, with D tentatively TRBD1 (6 bases). There are 17 residues in the CDR3. Germline-derived CDR1 and CDR2 are LGHDT and YNNKEL (reference sequence). Deletions cut 1 base from V and 1 base from J, with 13 bases between. The CDR3 coding sequence is TGTGCCAGCAGCCAAGTTCTGGCCAGGGGGAACACCGGGGAGCTGTTTTTT. Its protein is CASSQVLARGNTGELFF.

The V gene is TRBV4-2, the J gene TRBJ2-7; 12 nucleotides align to TRBD2. The V and J ends lost 6 bases and 4 bases, in that order; junction bases with no gene match: 4. This CDR3 is built from 14 residues. From germline, CDR1 is LGHNA and CDR2 YNFKEQ. CDR3 in DNA: TGTGCCAGCAGTCCGGGACTAGCGGGTTACGAGCAGTACTTC. Encoded protein: CASSPGLAGYEQYF.

V is TRBV6-5 and J is TRBJ1-2; a weak D match, TRBD1 (6 bases). From germline, CDR1 is MNHEY and CDR2 SVGAGI. V lost 8 bases and J 4 bases, leaving 14 bases between the germline ends. The length of the CDR3 is 13 residues. The CDR3 DNA reads TGTGCCAGCGGACCAGGGGTCATCTATGGCTACACCTTC. Residues: CASGPGVIYGYTF.

V usage is TRBV9 and J usage is TRBJ1-1; D unresolved. This CDR3 comprises 15 residues. V lost 0 bases, J lost 1 base, and 10 bases lay in between. Germline CDR1 and CDR2: SGDLS and YYNGEE. DNA for the CDR3: TGTGCCAGCAGCGTAGAGGCGCGGGGGAACACTGAAGCTTTCTTT. The encoded protein is CASSVEARGNTEAFF.

The rearrangement joins TRBV4-2 to TRBJ2-2; 8 bases are shared with TRBD2. The CDR3 loop spans 18 amino acids. Germline CDR1 and CDR2: LGHNA and YNFKEQ. V shed 2 bases, J shed 4 bases, and the junction held 12 bases outside the gene matches. The CDR3 coding sequence is TGTGCCAGCAGCCAAAGACTAGCGCCTTTCCGGGGCACCGGGGAGCTGTTTTTT. Amino acid sequence: CASSQRLAPFRGTGELFF.

V is TRBV12-3 or TRBV12-4 and J is TRBJ2-1, with unresolved D. CDR3 length equals 11 residues. The V and J ends lost 3 bases and 7 bases respectively, with 4 bases between them. The CDR3 here is CASSFQNEQFF. The CDR3 region has the DNA TGTGCCAGCAGTTTCCAGAATGAGCAGTTCTTC.